These T cell receptor beta chains were read from a single sample in a study of post-analysis software for immune sequencing data. Using its own MiXCR run on the PCR reads, TCRdb lists one record per CDR3 protein. The sample contains roughly 800,000 distinct CDR3 sequences, around 50% of which appear only once. The sample taken for sequencing was blood. These TCRs come from a girl aged 5-17 years with multiple sclerosis. The CDR3 runs from the conserved cysteine through the conserved F or W. A D gene is named only where the DNA matches it firmly. Clone size is stated in some rows and not others, as once, few, many or a class when expanded.

abundance	v_gene	d_gene	j_gene	CDR3aa	CDR3nt
once	TRBV12-3/TRBV12-4	.	TRBJ1-1	CASRYRAVNTEAFF	TGTGCCAGCAGGTACAGGGCTGTTAACACTGAAGCTTTCTTT
.	TRBV7-3	.	TRBJ1-2	CASSPGGSLEKGYTF	TGTGCCAGCAGCCCCGGGGGGTCCCTCGAAAAAGGCTACACCTTC
.	TRBV20-1	TRBD2	TRBJ2-3	CSASDSGGPDTQYF	TGCAGTGCTAGCGATAGCGGGGGCCCAGATACGCAGTATTTT
.	TRBV7-8	.	TRBJ1-1	CASSMTVNTEAFF	TGTGCCAGCAGCATGACAGTGAACACTGAAGCTTTCTTT
.	TRBV10-3	.	TRBJ1-1	CAISESVGTVMNTEAFF	TGTGCCATCAGTGAGTCTGTAGGAACAGTAATGAACACTGAAGCTTTCTTT
.	TRBV12-3/TRBV12-4	.	TRBJ2-3	CASSFGHTQYF	TGTGCCAGCAGTTTTGGCCATACGCAGTATTTT
once	TRBV15	.	TRBJ2-1	CATSRGGLGEFF	TGTGCCACCAGCAGAGGCGGCCTAGGGGAGTTCTTC
.	TRBV6-6	TRBD1	TRBJ2-3	CASRGPGQGRPDTQYF	TGTGCCAGCAGGGGACCGGGACAGGGTAGGCCAGATACGCAGTATTTT
.	TRBV27	.	TRBJ2-2	CASSVTQGTRELFF	TGTGCCAGCAGTGTAACCCAGGGCACCAGGGAGCTGTTTTTT
.	TRBV29-1	TRBD1	TRBJ2-6	CGRQGLTGANVLTF	TGCGGAAGACAGGGTTTAACCGGGGCCAACGTCCTGACTTTC
.	TRBV12-3/TRBV12-4	.	TRBJ2-7	CASSLGDGRVGEQYF	TGTGCCAGCAGTTTGGGTGACGGCAGGGTCGGCGAGCAGTACTTC
few	TRBV25-1	TRBD1	TRBJ1-5	CASSEWAGGSPQHF	TGTGCCAGCAGTGAATGGGCAGGGGGATCGCCCCAGCATTTT
.	TRBV5-1	.	TRBJ2-7	CASSAGGGSYEQYF	TGCGCCAGCAGTGCAGGGGGAGGCTCCTACGAGCAGTACTTC
.	TRBV12-3/TRBV12-4	.	TRBJ2-3	CASSQGGGTQYF	TGTGCCAGCAGTCAAGGGGGAGGGACGCAGTATTTT
few	TRBV29-1	TRBD1	TRBJ2-1	CSVGSEQGAWGEQFF	TGCAGCGTTGGTTCGGAACAGGGGGCGTGGGGTGAGCAGTTCTTC
.	TRBV12-3/TRBV12-4	.	TRBJ2-7	CASSLRRGPYEQYF	TGTGCCAGCAGTTTACGGCGGGGACCCTACGAGCAGTACTTC
.	TRBV20-1	TRBD2	TRBJ2-1	CSARDSGGWHNEQFF	TGCAGTGCTAGAGATTCCGGGGGGTGGCACAATGAGCAGTTCTTC
.	TRBV5-1	TRBD1	TRBJ2-7	CASSSDRASLNEQYF	TGCGCCAGCAGTTCTGACAGGGCGAGTCTTAACGAGCAGTACTTC
.	TRBV7-9	TRBD2	TRBJ2-1	CASSYPRTSGSYSYNEQFF	TGTGCCAGCAGCTACCCCCGGACTAGCGGGAGTTATTCCTACAATGAGCAGTTCTTC
.	TRBV6-6	TRBD2	TRBJ2-1	CASRQSGGQFF	TGTGCCAGCAGACAAAGCGGGGGTCAGTTCTTC
.	TRBV5-1	.	TRBJ2-7	CASSLEWGGSYEQYF	TGCGCCAGCAGCTTGGAGTGGGGTGGCTCCTACGAGCAGTACTTC
.	TRBV6-5	.	TRBJ1-5	CASRMGNQPQHF	TGTGCCAGCAGGATGGGCAATCAGCCCCAGCATTTT
.	TRBV6-6	.	TRBJ1-2	CASSPRRVYGYTF	TGTGCCAGCAGCCCCAGGAGGGTCTATGGCTACACCTTC
few	TRBV29-1	TRBD1	TRBJ2-3	CSGGDRESTDTQYF	TGCAGCGGGGGCGACAGGGAGAGCACAGATACGCAGTATTTT
.	TRBV10-1	.	TRBJ2-2	CASSEGQGRSAGELFF	TGCGCCAGCAGTGAAGGTCAGGGGAGATCGGCCGGGGAGCTGTTTTTT
.	TRBV13	.	TRBJ2-3	CASRPYGGPSRTDTQYF	TGTGCCAGCAGGCCCTATGGGGGCCCATCCCGCACAGATACGCAGTATTTT
.	TRBV5-1	TRBD2	TRBJ2-1	CASSWVTGGRFKHEQFF	TGCGCCAGCAGCTGGGTAACGGGGGGGCGTTTTAAGCATGAGCAGTTCTTC
.	TRBV29-1	TRBD2	TRBJ2-3	CSVESPGLAGGLKQYF	TGCAGCGTTGAGTCACCCGGACTAGCGGGGGGACTTAAGCAGTATTTT
.	TRBV28	.	TRBJ2-5	CASSPPAAVETQYF	TGTGCCAGCAGTCCCCCGGCAGCGGTGGAGACCCAGTACTTC
once	TRBV3-1	.	TRBJ1-2	CASSSLTDTTNYGYTF	TGTGCCAGCAGCTCATTGACGGATACCACTAACTATGGCTACACCTTC
.	TRBV28	TRBD2	TRBJ2-1	CASSLEGPSGGLPYNEQFF	TGTGCCAGCAGTTTAGAAGGGCCTAGCGGGGGATTACCCTACAATGAGCAGTTCTTC
few	TRBV6-1	.	TRBJ2-3	CASSEALLATPRTDTQYF	TGTGCCAGCAGTGAAGCGCTTCTAGCTACGCCTCGCACAGATACGCAGTATTTT
.	TRBV24-1	TRBD2	TRBJ2-1	CATSDPLAGSYNEQFF	TGTGCCACCAGTGATCCCTTAGCGGGGTCGTACAATGAGCAGTTCTTC
.	TRBV5-1	.	TRBJ1-5	CASSLDGNSGNQPQHF	TGCGCCAGCAGCTTGGACGGTAATTCGGGCAATCAGCCCCAGCATTTT
once	TRBV5-1	TRBD2	TRBJ2-1	CASRSDIGLAGDNEQFF	TGCGCCAGCAGATCAGATATAGGACTAGCGGGAGACAATGAGCAGTTCTTC
.	TRBV4-1	TRBD2	TRBJ2-7	CASSQDPGLAGLSYEQYF	TGCGCCAGCAGCCAGGACCCGGGACTAGCGGGGCTCTCCTACGAGCAGTACTTC
.	TRBV7-2	.	TRBJ2-1	CASSLIHNEQFF	TGTGCCAGCAGCTTAATCCACAATGAGCAGTTCTTC
few	TRBV12-3/TRBV12-4	.	TRBJ2-7	CASSLRAYQYEQYF	TGTGCCAGCAGTTTGAGGGCTTACCAGTACGAGCAGTACTTC
.	TRBV5-1	TRBD1	TRBJ1-2	CASSPMTGGSWGYTF	TGCGCCAGCAGCCCTATGACAGGGGGATCGTGGGGCTACACCTTC
once	TRBV12-3/TRBV12-4	.	TRBJ2-1	CASSWGYEQFF	TGTGCCAGCAGTTGGGGGTATGAGCAGTTCTTC
.	TRBV7-7	.	TRBJ2-5	CASSLGTANQETQYF	TGTGCCAGCAGCTTAGGGACAGCGAATCAAGAGACCCAGTACTTC
.	TRBV9	.	TRBJ1-2	CASSAGAGDYGYTF	TGTGCCAGCAGCGCGGGGGCGGGGGACTATGGCTACACCTTC
.	TRBV12-3/TRBV12-4	.	TRBJ2-1	CASSSRGGSIDEQFF	TGTGCCAGCAGTTCAAGAGGAGGCTCGATCGATGAGCAGTTCTTC
.	TRBV12-3/TRBV12-4	.	TRBJ2-3	CASSLGLARDTQYF	TGTGCCAGCAGCCTCGGGCTAGCTAGGGATACGCAGTATTTT
.	TRBV12-3/TRBV12-4	.	TRBJ1-1	CASSLNQVDTEAFF	TGTGCCAGCAGTTTAAATCAGGTTGACACTGAAGCTTTCTTT
few	TRBV20-1	.	TRBJ2-7	CSADTGTSASYEQYF	TGCAGTGCAGACACCGGGACCTCAGCTTCCTACGAGCAGTACTTC
.	TRBV15	.	TRBJ1-5	CATRARASVRGNQPQHF	TGTGCCACCAGAGCCCGGGCCTCCGTTCGGGGCAATCAGCCCCAGCATTTT
.	TRBV7-9	.	TRBJ2-5	CASHPFVVETQYF	TGTGCCAGCCACCCATTTGTGGTGGAGACCCAGTACTTC
.	TRBV25-1	TRBD1	TRBJ2-3	CASSEPPGQGGFTDTQYF	TGTGCCAGCAGTGAACCACCGGGACAGGGGGGGTTCACAGATACGCAGTATTTT
.	TRBV7-6	.	TRBJ2-3	CASSLAAAGTDTQYF	TGTGCCAGCAGCTTAGCAGCTGCTGGCACAGATACGCAGTATTTT
.	TRBV7-9	.	TRBJ2-7	CASSLAPWRDPTYEQYF	TGTGCCAGCAGCTTAGCGCCTTGGAGGGATCCCACTTACGAGCAGTACTTC
.	TRBV29-1	.	TRBJ1-5	CSVDGFPGSNQPQHF	TGCAGCGTTGATGGGTTCCCGGGCAGCAATCAGCCCCAGCATTTT
few	TRBV5-1	.	TRBJ1-1	CASSLDMGTEAFF	TGCGCCAGCAGCTTGGACATGGGGACTGAAGCTTTCTTT